This T cell receptor beta chain was captured in a study of cytomegalovirus exposure and HLA in healthy donors. PCR was performed using 60 Vbeta and 13 Jbeta primers. Clones were read by immunoSEQ multiplex PCR, and TCRdb kept only the in-frame ones, dropping some. The sample carries under 150,000 clones, 75% to 85% recorded once. Comments on this clone: Its specificity is not known.

Study-level points and caveats: Among CMV-associated TCR beta chains, most appeared HLA-restricted in a later analysis. A prior analysis recorded that most TCR beta V segments were productive about 87% or about 30% of the time.

This CDR3 comprises 15 residues. V was shortened by 3 bases and J by 8 bases, with 19 bases between the two germline ends. Per the germline V gene, CDR1 is SGHTA and CDR2 is FQGNSA. The V and J genes are TRBV7-2 and TRBJ1-2, with D possibly matching TRBD1 (6 bases). This TCR was recovered from a woman in her fifties or sixties in good health and CMV-seropositive. Sequencing used PBMCs. In nucleotides, the CDR3 is TGTGCCAGCAGCTTTTTGGGAAAACAGGGCTCGGGCTACACCTTC. Protein sequence: CASSFLGKQGSGYTF. Together with reference TRBV7-2 and TRBJ1-2, the CDR3 gives the full variable domain: GAGVSQSPSNKVTEKGKDVELRCDPISGHTALYWYRQSLGQGLEFLIYFQGNSAPDKSGLPSDRFSAERTGGSVSTLTIQRTQQEDSAVYLCASSFLGKQGSGYTFGSGTRLTVV.